This TCR beta chain was recorded in a study of blood T cell repertoires in COVID-19. The overall study: Samples representing acute and convalescent COVID-19 were sourced from the United States, Italy and Spain.

In the original analysis: From reference gene primer amplification, estimates of nucleated cell counts were derived. This table comes from immunoSEQ multiplex PCR, and its TCRdb copy is limited to in-frame clones, with some not included. That table gives V, J and clone size, and the DNA gave D and trimming. The sample shows about 370,000 clones, approximately 87% of them seen only once. CDR3 length equals 14 residues. CDR1 and CDR2 (germline): DFQATT, SNEGSKA (reference sequence). V was pared by 3 bases and J by 4 bases, with 13 bases between. The V and J genes are TRBV20-1 and TRBJ2-1, with D maybe TRBD1 (5 bases). The clonotype comes from a young woman with COVID-19, enrolled during active disease. Sequenced sample: peripheral blood. The CDR3 region is CSASQGVDYNEQFF. The CDR3 region has the DNA TGCAGTGCTAGTCAAGGGGTAGATTACAATGAGCAGTTCTTC.